The clone carrying this TCR beta chain was counted between two and nine times. Antigen: not known. These data come from a study of post-analysis software for immune sequencing data. Study summary: Several disease courses (relapsing-remitting, secondary progressive and progressive-relapsing) of multiple sclerosis were included.

The ends lost 5 bases at V and 9 bases at J; junction bases unmatched: 9. From germline, CDR1 is SGHKS and CDR2 YYEKEE (reference sequence). The CDR3 totals 14 residues. Carried by the TCR beta cDNA libraries were unique molecular identifiers. MiXCR was run by TCRdb on the PCR reads, yielding one entry per CDR3 protein. The table lists almost 700,000 distinct CDR3 sequences, 55% to 60% of them singletons. The study's findings and limits: When patients were compared with controls, 4 or 5 TRBV segments were more frequent, TRBV5-6, TRBV5-1 and TRBV20-1 among them. Under the F measure, samples that were prepared in one batch clustered strongly together.

The gene calls are TRBV5-5 and TRBJ2-1; 9 nucleotides agree with TRBD2. Source material: blood. The TCR sequence derives from a girl aged 2 to 10 with multiple sclerosis. The CDR3 reads CASSWTSDFVEQFF. The DNA of the CDR3 is TGTGCCAGCAGTTGGACTAGCGACTTCGTTGAGCAGTTCTTC.